The source of this T cell receptor (beta chain) is a study of cytomegalovirus exposure and HLA in healthy donors. On this clone: The target antigen is unknown.

V was pared by 7 bases and J by 4 bases, with 17 bases between. Germline V gene lookup returns CDR1 MNHNS and CDR2 SASEGT. The CDR3 runs 14 residues. General study results and limits: There was a cluster of highly shared sequence variants that was likely a sequencing artifact.

The PCR ran on 60 Vbeta and 13 Jbeta primers. The protocol was immunoSEQ multiplex PCR, while the TCRdb copy is restricted to in-frame clones and leaves out a portion. The table records approximately 140,000 clones, approximately 71% of them present only once. The clonotype was recovered from a woman aged 55-75 years in good health and CMV-seronegative. The sequencing input was PBMCs. V gene TRBV6-1 combines with J gene TRBJ2-7; tentative D call: TRBD2 (6 bases). In DNA, the CDR3 is TGTGCCAGCACGAGAGGCGGGGATGGGTACGAGCAGTACTTC. This translates into CASTRGGDGYEQYF.